Following are 7 T cell receptor beta chains from one sample sequenced in a study of T cells in Graves' hyperthyroidism and ophthalmopathy. The TCR beta CDR3 regions underwent amplification using RNA transcripts as the source. HTBI primers were employed in a first-round RT-PCR of the TCR CDR3. Using its own MiXCR run on the multiplex PCR reads, TCRdb lists one record per CDR3 protein. The sample includes around 600,000 distinct CDR3 sequences, roughly 45% of them seen just once. What was sequenced was peripheral blood or thyroid tissue (not recorded which). The receptors here all came from an adult man with Graves' disease, either hyperthyroidism or ophthalmopathy (not recorded which).

On this clonotype: One end of the junction varies from germline; a read error may be responsible. The chain carries TRBV29-1 and TRBJ1-6; TRBD1 matches 8 bases. This CDR3 is 16 amino acids long. CDR1 SQVTM and CDR2 ANQGSEA come from the germline V gene. The CDR3 sequence: CSVETGTGANNSPLHF. The CDR3 nucleotides are TGCAGCGTTGAAACCGGGACAGGAGCTAATAATTCGCCCCTCCACTTT.

The gene calls are TRBV10-3 and TRBJ1-2; D perhaps matches TRBD1 (5 bases). Germline V lookup: CDR1 ENHRY, CDR2 SYGVKD. The CDR3 has 13 residues. Deletions cut 3 bases from V and 7 bases from J, with 12 bases between. In DNA form, the CDR3 reads TGTGCCATCAGTGATTTAACGGGGCGTGGCTACACCTTC. This translates into CAISDLTGRGYTF.

This clonotype has a single count. The CDR3 DNA sequence: TGTGCCACCAGTGACGGCAGGGGCGAGCAGTACTTC. It translates to CATSDGRGEQYF. This chain joins TRBV24-1 and TRBJ2-7, with D possibly being TRBD1 (6 bases). Trimming took off 4 bases at V and 6 bases at J, with 9 bases between the two ends. This CDR3 spans 12 amino acids. The germline CDR1 and CDR2 sequences are KGHDR and SFDVKD.

Ten or more counts support this clonotype. The rearrangement joins TRBV29-1 to TRBJ1-1; 11 bases map to TRBD1. Germline lookup yields CDR1 SQVTM and CDR2 ANQGSEA. With V trimmed by 6 bases and J by 10 bases, 4 bases remained unmatched. The CDR3 runs 11 residues. The CDR3 sequence is CSVSGQGAAFF. DNA of the CDR3: TGCAGCGTATCCGGACAGGGGGCAGCTTTCTTT.

CDR3 nucleotide sequence: TGTGCCAGCAGGCATCAGAACACTGAAGCTTTCTTT. Translation: CASRHQNTEAFF. The chain joins TRBV2 to TRBJ1-1; D is unclear. The V gene's germline CDR1 is SNHLY and CDR2 FYNNEI. V dropped 6 bases and J dropped 1 base, with 6 bases sitting between them. The CDR3 covers 12 residues.

The chain links TRBV10-3 to TRBJ2-7, with TRBD2 as a possible D gene (6 bases). Germline CDR1 and CDR2: ENHRY and SYGVKD. The V gene lost 4 bases and the J gene lost 6 bases, with 16 bases spanning the gap. The CDR3 has 14 residues. The CDR3 protein is CAISGTQLAGEQYF. The CDR3 DNA reads as TGTGCCATCAGTGGGACGCAACTAGCAGGCGAGCAGTACTTC.

This clonotype has ten or more counts. The chain has TRBV7-2 and TRBJ1-2; D not resolved. The V gene's germline CDR1 is SGHTA and CDR2 FQGNSA. V lost 1 base to trimming and J lost 3 bases, with 12 bases between them. The CDR3 has 15 amino acids. DNA of the CDR3: TGTGCCAGCAGCTTAGACTGGCGACGACACTATGGCTACACCTTC. This codes for CASSLDWRRHYGYTF.